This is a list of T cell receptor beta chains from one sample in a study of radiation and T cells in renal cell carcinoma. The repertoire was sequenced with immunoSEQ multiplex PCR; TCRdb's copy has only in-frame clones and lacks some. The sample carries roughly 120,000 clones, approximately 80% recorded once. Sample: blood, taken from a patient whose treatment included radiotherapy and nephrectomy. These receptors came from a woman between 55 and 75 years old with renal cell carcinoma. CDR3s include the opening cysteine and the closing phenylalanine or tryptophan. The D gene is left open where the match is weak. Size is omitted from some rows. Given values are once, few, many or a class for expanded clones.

CDR3 DNA: TGTGCCAGCAGCGTAGAGCGGGAGGGCCCGAATGAGCAGTTCTTC; CDR3 protein: CASSVEREGPNEQFF; V gene: TRBV9; clone size: once; J gene: TRBJ2-1; D gene: TRBD2
CDR3 DNA: TGTGCCAGCAGCGTAGCACTGGGAACTGAAGCTTTCTTT; CDR3 protein: CASSVALGTEAFF; V gene: TRBV9; clone size: -; J gene: TRBJ1-1; D gene: -
CDR3 DNA: TGTGCCAGCAGTGAAGCGACAGGGTTAGTCGGGGAGCTGTTTTTT; CDR3 protein: CASSEATGLVGELFF; V gene: TRBV2; clone size: -; J gene: TRBJ2-2; D gene: TRBD1
CDR3 DNA: TGTGCCAGTAGTATAGATTCGGGCAGGAATCAGCCCCAGCATTTT; CDR3 protein: CASSIDSGRNQPQHF; V gene: TRBV19; clone size: few; J gene: TRBJ1-5; D gene: -
CDR3 DNA: TGTGCCAGCAGCCTATACCGGGACGCACGTCAAGAGACCCAGTACTTC; CDR3 protein: CASSLYRDARQETQYF; V gene: TRBV7-2; clone size: few; J gene: TRBJ2-5; D gene: -
CDR3 DNA: TGTGCCAGCAGCTTATCTACGGGAGTAAACTATGGCTACACCTTC; CDR3 protein: CASSLSTGVNYGYTF; V gene: TRBV7-2; clone size: -; J gene: TRBJ1-2; D gene: -
CDR3 DNA: TGTGCCAGCAGTTCGACCCCACCACTAATGAACACTGAAGCTTTCTTT; CDR3 protein: CASSSTPPLMNTEAFF; V gene: TRBV27; clone size: -; J gene: TRBJ1-1; D gene: -
CDR3 DNA: TGTGCCAGCTCCCAGGAGGGTTCGAGTACTGAAGCTTTCTTT; CDR3 protein: CASSQEGSSTEAFF; V gene: TRBV18; clone size: -; J gene: TRBJ1-1; D gene: -
CDR3 DNA: TGCGCCAGCAGCCAAGTGTTTAGGACAGGGGGCATTGGCTACACCTTC; CDR3 protein: CASSQVFRTGGIGYTF; V gene: TRBV4-1; clone size: -; J gene: TRBJ1-2; D gene: TRBD1
CDR3 DNA: TGTGCCAGCATAGGCGTAGCGGGGGGTCCAGGAGAGACCCAGTACTTC; CDR3 protein: CASIGVAGGPGETQYF; V gene: TRBV2; clone size: -; J gene: TRBJ2-5; D gene: TRBD2
CDR3 DNA: TGTGCCAGCAGCTTGGATGAAACAGGGTACTATGGCTACACCTTC; CDR3 protein: CASSLDETGYYGYTF; V gene: TRBV5-5; clone size: -; J gene: TRBJ1-2; D gene: -
CDR3 DNA: TGTGCCAGCAGTTTATCTTATACAGGCGGCATGAACACTGAAGCTTTCTTT; CDR3 protein: CASSLSYTGGMNTEAFF; V gene: TRBV27; clone size: -; J gene: TRBJ1-1; D gene: -
CDR3 DNA: TGTGCCAGCAGTTTCGGGACAGGGGGCGATCAGCCCCAGCATTTT; CDR3 protein: CASSFGTGGDQPQHF; V gene: TRBV6-5; clone size: -; J gene: TRBJ1-5; D gene: TRBD1
CDR3 DNA: TGTGCCAGCAGCGTGACAGAGTACACTGAAGCTTTCTTT; CDR3 protein: CASSVTEYTEAFF; V gene: TRBV9; clone size: -; J gene: TRBJ1-1; D gene: -
CDR3 DNA: TGCAGCGTTGACCAGGGATACACTGAAGCTTTCTTT; CDR3 protein: CSVDQGYTEAFF; V gene: TRBV29-1; clone size: -; J gene: TRBJ1-1; D gene: -
CDR3 DNA: TGCAGCGTTATACCCGATAACTATGGCTACACCTTC; CDR3 protein: CSVIPDNYGYTF; V gene: TRBV29-1; clone size: -; J gene: TRBJ1-2; D gene: -
CDR3 DNA: TGTGCCAGCAGTCCACTCTATAGCGGGGGCAAAGAGACCCAGTACTTC; CDR3 protein: CASSPLYSGGKETQYF; V gene: TRBV28; clone size: once; J gene: TRBJ2-5; D gene: TRBD2
CDR3 DNA: TGCGCCAGCGAGGGGGAGTGGACAGATACGCAGTATTTT; CDR3 protein: CASEGEWTDTQYF; V gene: TRBV5-1; clone size: -; J gene: TRBJ2-3; D gene: -
CDR3 DNA: TGTGCCAGCAGTCCTAGACAGGGGGACACTGAAGCTTTCTTT; CDR3 protein: CASSPRQGDTEAFF; V gene: TRBV27; clone size: -; J gene: TRBJ1-1; D gene: TRBD1
CDR3 DNA: TGTGCCAGCAGCTTAGGTTCTAGCGGGAGCTGGAACATTCAGTACTTC; CDR3 protein: CASSLGSSGSWNIQYF; V gene: TRBV11-2; clone size: -; J gene: TRBJ2-4; D gene: TRBD2
CDR3 DNA: TGTGCCAGCGAGCTGAAGGGACAGCGTGAAGCTTTCTTT; CDR3 protein: CASELKGQREAFF; V gene: TRBV19; clone size: -; J gene: TRBJ1-1; D gene: TRBD1
CDR3 DNA: TGCGCCAGCAGCTCGGACGGATACACTGAAGCTTTCTTT; CDR3 protein: CASSSDGYTEAFF; V gene: TRBV5-1; clone size: -; J gene: TRBJ1-1; D gene: -
CDR3 DNA: TGTGCCAGCAGTTTAACAGGCAACTATGGCTACACCTTC; CDR3 protein: CASSLTGNYGYTF; V gene: TRBV28; clone size: -; J gene: TRBJ1-2; D gene: -
CDR3 DNA: TGTGCCAGCTTCCCTTCAGGGTTAAATGAAAAACTGTTTTTT; CDR3 protein: CASFPSGLNEKLFF; V gene: TRBV5-8; clone size: -; J gene: TRBJ1-4; D gene: -
CDR3 DNA: TGTGCCAGCAGCTTAGGGGCAGGGGTGACCCACGAGCAGTACTTC; CDR3 protein: CASSLGAGVTHEQYF; V gene: TRBV7-9; clone size: -; J gene: TRBJ2-7; D gene: -
CDR3 DNA: TGTGCCAGCAGCCCGACAGGGTTGGTAAACTATGGCTACACCTTC; CDR3 protein: CASSPTGLVNYGYTF; V gene: TRBV9; clone size: once; J gene: TRBJ1-2; D gene: TRBD1
CDR3 DNA: TGCGCCAGCAGCCCCCATCCCCGGGACACTGAAGCTTTCTTT; CDR3 protein: CASSPHPRDTEAFF; V gene: TRBV5-1; clone size: -; J gene: TRBJ1-1; D gene: -
CDR3 DNA: TGTGCCAGCAGCTTACGGACTAGCGGGGGGTACAATGAGCAGTTCTTC; CDR3 protein: CASSLRTSGGYNEQFF; V gene: TRBV7-3; clone size: -; J gene: TRBJ2-1; D gene: TRBD2
CDR3 DNA: TGCAGCGTTGAAGAGGGACTAGCGTACGCCAATGAGCAGTTCTTC; CDR3 protein: CSVEEGLAYANEQFF; V gene: TRBV29-1; clone size: once; J gene: TRBJ2-1; D gene: TRBD2
CDR3 DNA: TGTGCCAGCAGCCCTCCGGGAAGATTCTATGGCTACACCTTC; CDR3 protein: CASSPPGRFYGYTF; V gene: TRBV9; clone size: -; J gene: TRBJ1-2; D gene: -
CDR3 DNA: TGTGCCAGCAGCCAAGAAAGGGGACTGGCTTCCGCCGAGCAGTACTTC; CDR3 protein: CASSQERGLASAEQYF; V gene: TRBV4-2; clone size: -; J gene: TRBJ2-7; D gene: -
CDR3 DNA: TGTGCCAGCAGTGCGGGGGCAAAACATAAAGAGACCCAGTACTTC; CDR3 protein: CASSAGAKHKETQYF; V gene: TRBV28; clone size: -; J gene: TRBJ2-5; D gene: -
CDR3 DNA: TGTGCCAGCTTTAGGGAAACCATGAACACTGAAGCTTTCTTT; CDR3 protein: CASFRETMNTEAFF; V gene: TRBV28; clone size: -; J gene: TRBJ1-1; D gene: -
CDR3 DNA: TGTGCCAGCAGTATAACAGGGGTGAATCAGCCCCAGCATTTT; CDR3 protein: CASSITGVNQPQHF; V gene: TRBV2; clone size: few; J gene: TRBJ1-5; D gene: TRBD1
CDR3 DNA: TGTGCCAGCAGCTTAGGCAGGCGAACTGAAGCTTTCTTT; CDR3 protein: CASSLGRRTEAFF; V gene: TRBV13; clone size: -; J gene: TRBJ1-1; D gene: -